The clone carrying this T cell receptor (beta chain) was counted only a few times. Its specificity is not known. The sample is drawn from a study of CD8 T cells in ankylosing spondylitis. It was by quantitative 5'-RACE with molecular barcodes that TCR beta libraries were made. Using its own MiXCR run on the 5' RACE reads, TCRdb lists one record per CDR3 protein. The sample has about 700,000 distinct CDR3 sequences; about 20% are singletons. Study results and caveats: A TCR beta motif of under ten highly homologous variants seemed to mark ankylosing spondylitis blood.

The CDR3 is 15 residues long. Trimming pared 8 bases from V and 1 base from J, leaving 15 bases between. V usage is TRBV12-3 or TRBV12-4 and J usage is TRBJ1-5; D not resolved. This receptor was obtained from a male donor with ankylosing spondylitis. Sequencing input: blood, either unsorted or a sorted T cell fraction (not recorded which). The CDR3 DNA follows: TGTGCCAGCCTCCCCATCGGGTCGAGCAATCAGCCCCAGCATTTT. It codes for CASLPIGSSNQPQHF.